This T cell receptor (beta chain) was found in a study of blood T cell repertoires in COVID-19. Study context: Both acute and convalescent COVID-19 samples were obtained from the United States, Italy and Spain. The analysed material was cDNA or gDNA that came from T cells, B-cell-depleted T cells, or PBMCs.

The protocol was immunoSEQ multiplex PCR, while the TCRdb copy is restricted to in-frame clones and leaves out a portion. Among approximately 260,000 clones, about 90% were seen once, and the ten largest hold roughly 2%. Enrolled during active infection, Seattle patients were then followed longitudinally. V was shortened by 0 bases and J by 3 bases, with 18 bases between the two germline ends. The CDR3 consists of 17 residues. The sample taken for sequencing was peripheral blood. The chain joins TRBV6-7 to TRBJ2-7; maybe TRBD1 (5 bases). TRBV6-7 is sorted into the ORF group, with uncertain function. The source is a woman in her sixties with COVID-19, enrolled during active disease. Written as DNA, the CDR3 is TGTGCCAGCAGTTACTCGAACATCTCAGGACAAGTCTACGAGCAGTACTTC. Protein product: CASSYSNISGQVYEQYF.